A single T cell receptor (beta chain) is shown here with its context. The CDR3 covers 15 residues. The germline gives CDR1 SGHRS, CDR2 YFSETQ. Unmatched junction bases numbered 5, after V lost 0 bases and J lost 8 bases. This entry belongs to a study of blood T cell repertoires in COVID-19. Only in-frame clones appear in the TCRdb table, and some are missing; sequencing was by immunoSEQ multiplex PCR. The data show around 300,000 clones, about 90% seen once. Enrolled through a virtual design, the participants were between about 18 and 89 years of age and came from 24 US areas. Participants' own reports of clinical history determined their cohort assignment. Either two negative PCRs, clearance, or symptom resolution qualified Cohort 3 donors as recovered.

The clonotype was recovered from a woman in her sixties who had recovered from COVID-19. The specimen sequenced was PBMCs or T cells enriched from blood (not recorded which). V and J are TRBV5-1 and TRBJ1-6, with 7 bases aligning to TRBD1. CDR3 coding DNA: TGCGCCAGCAGCTTGGCGGCAGGGGGGCATTCACCCCTCCACTTT. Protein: CASSLAAGGHSPLHF. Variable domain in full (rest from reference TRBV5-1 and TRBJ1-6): KAGVTQTPRYLIKTRGQQVTLSCSPISGHRSVSWYQQTPGQGLQFLFEYFSETQRNKGNFPGRFSGRQFSNSRSEMNVSTLELGDSALYLCASSLAAGGHSPLHFGNGTRLTVT.